Listed below are T cell receptor beta chains from one sample, sequenced in a study of graft-versus-host responses after intestinal transplantation. These TCRs' antigens remain unknown. The repertoire was sequenced with immunoSEQ multiplex PCR; TCRdb's copy has only in-frame clones and lacks some. The sample contains more than 80,000 clones, around nine tenths of which appear only once. This material consisted of unstimulated CD4+ T cells sorted from spleen or lymph node cells, taken before intestinal transplant. These TCRs come from a human donor who received an intestinal transplant. The conserved cysteine and the conserved F or W are not part of the CDR3 here. Each record gives: J gene, V gene, CDR3 protein.

J gene: TRBJ1-1; V gene: TRBV10-3; CDR3 protein: AISVRGPANTEAF
J gene: TRBJ1-5; V gene: TRBV19; CDR3 protein: ASRPQGSSAQPQH
J gene: TRBJ1-5; V gene: TRBV7-8; CDR3 protein: ASSAAGTPNQPQH
J gene: TRBJ1-2; V gene: TRBV18; CDR3 protein: ASSPDWTGNYGYT
J gene: TRBJ2-7; V gene: TRBV6-1; CDR3 protein: ASSHGQGASYEQY
J gene: TRBJ2-1; V gene: TRBV11-3; CDR3 protein: ASSSGRTNEQF
J gene: TRBJ1-1; V gene: TRBV2; CDR3 protein: ASSVEGNTEAF
J gene: TRBJ2-7; V gene: TRBV2; CDR3 protein: ASSEQGYYEQY
J gene: TRBJ1-2; V gene: TRBV28; CDR3 protein: ASSPAKSGPPNGYT
J gene: TRBJ2-7; V gene: TRBV6-1; CDR3 protein: ASSEALPLLAGNYEQY
J gene: TRBJ2-1; V gene: TRBV10-1; CDR3 protein: ASGVAGAANEQF
J gene: TRBJ1-6; V gene: TRBV11-2; CDR3 protein: ASSLSGKSSYNSPLH
J gene: TRBJ2-1; V gene: TRBV28; CDR3 protein: ASSRPRGGGRGEQF
J gene: TRBJ2-3; V gene: TRBV18; CDR3 protein: ASSPLPDTQY
J gene: TRBJ1-2; V gene: TRBV7-8; CDR3 protein: ASSPNKGQGAGYT
J gene: TRBJ2-7; V gene: TRBV5-1; CDR3 protein: ASSPAGGSQGAYEQY
J gene: TRBJ1-5; V gene: TRBV5-8; CDR3 protein: ASSFGEAGGQPQH